A single sample is the source of the 27 T cell receptor beta chains below, sequenced in a study of blood T cell repertoires in COVID-19. TCRdb's table, derived via immunoSEQ multiplex PCR, lists solely in-frame clones and lacks some. The table has 50,000 to 75,000 clones, about 80% seen once. The sample comprised peripheral blood. Receptors originate from a woman aged 80 or over with acute or convalescent COVID-19.

The gene calls are TRBV19 and TRBJ2-2, with 9 bases aligning to TRBD1. The length of the CDR3 is 14 residues. CDR1 and CDR2 from the germline V gene are LNHDA and SQIVND (reference sequence). V lost 8 bases and J lost 5; bases outside the gene matches: 6. CDR3 in amino acids: CASSLQGATGELFF. In nucleotides, the CDR3 is TGTGCCAGTTCGTTACAGGGGGCGACCGGGGAGCTGTTTTTT.

This clone appeared a few times. The chain links TRBV23-1 to TRBJ2-7; D is unresolved. TRBV23-1 carries the ORF label, with uncertain function. V lost 0 bases to trimming and J lost 2 bases, with 8 bases between them. The CDR3 consists of 14 residues. The CDR3 is CASSQSPETYEQYF. CDR3 DNA: TGCGCCAGCAGTCAATCCCCTGAGACCTACGAGCAGTACTTC.

The genes are TRBV6-5 and TRBJ2-1; the D is unclear. Germline assignment: CDR1 MNHEY and CDR2 SVGAGI. Trimming shortened V by 6 bases and J by 3 bases, and 15 bases separated the two germline ends. The CDR3 totals 15 residues. CDR3 residues: CASSVPSRIYNEQFF. The CDR3 DNA is TGTGCCAGCAGCGTCCCCAGTCGAATCTACAATGAGCAGTTCTTC.

This clone has just a few counts. V usage is TRBV28 and J usage is TRBJ1-5; D is perhaps TRBD1 (6 bases). The CDR3 is made up of 15 amino acids. Germline CDR1 MDHEN, CDR2 SYDVKM. V lost 5 bases, J lost 5 bases, and 16 bases lay in between. In DNA form, the CDR3 reads TGTGCCAGCAGTGACCGGGGACACCTGGATCAGCCCCAGCATTTT. Its protein is CASSDRGHLDQPQHF.

The table lists this clone with a few counts. This likely came from a read error, as a far larger clone is one base away. The chain combines TRBV3-1 (or the pseudogene TRBV3-2) with TRBJ2-2, with TRBD1 matching over 7 bases. Trimming at V came to 5 bases and at J to 4 bases, leaving 1 base not matched to a gene. The CDR3 sequence is 13 residues long. CDR1 LGHDT and CDR2 YNNKEL come from the germline V gene (reference sequence). The CDR3 nucleotides are TGTGCCAGCAGCTACAGGGGCACCGGGGAGCTGTTTTTT. Its protein is CASSYRGTGELFF.

V is TRBV5-1 and J is TRBJ2-7; 11 bases align to TRBD2. CDR1 is SGHRS and CDR2 is YFSETQ in the germline V gene. CDR3 length: 16 residues. The V and J ends lost 0 bases and 9 bases, in that order; junction bases with no gene match: 11. CDR3 sequence: CASSLGGTSGLGGQYF. CDR3 DNA sequence: TGCGCCAGCAGCTTGGGGGGGACTAGCGGCCTAGGCGGGCAGTACTTC.

This clone was picked up many times. The chain joins TRBV28 to TRBJ1-2, with D unclear. Germline V gene data show CDR1 as MDHEN and CDR2 as SYDVKM. V lost 6 bases, J lost 9 bases, and 17 bases lay in between. This CDR3 comprises 13 residues. DNA for the CDR3: TGTGCCAGCAGCCCCGAGGGCAAGAAGCGCTACACCTTC. This sequence encodes CASSPEGKKRYTF.

V gene TRBV19 combines with J gene TRBJ1-5; the D gene is possibly TRBD1 (6 bases). Germline V gene sequence: CDR1 LNHDA, CDR2 SQIVND (reference sequence). The CDR3 contains 17 residues. Trimming stripped 6 bases from V and 0 bases from J, with 18 bases between. CDR3 in DNA: TGTGCCAGTAGCTCCCCGGGGAGGGGGAATAGCAATCAGCCCCAGCATTTT. Translation: CASSSPGRGNSNQPQHF. Filled out from reference TRBV19 and TRBJ1-5, the complete variable domain reads DGGITQSPKYLFRKEGQNVTLSCEQNLNHDAMYWYRQDPGQGLRLIYYSQIVNDFQKGDIAEGYSVSREKKESFPLTVTSAQKNPTAFYLCASSSPGRGNSNQPQHFGDGTRLSIL.

The CDR3 sequence is CASSLSTTYFATNEKLFF. CDR3 bases: TGTGCCAGCAGCTTGAGCACCACCTACTTCGCAACTAATGAAAAACTGTTTTTT. The V gene is TRBV5-5, the J gene TRBJ1-4; D gene uncertain. Trimming left V 1 base short and J 0 bases short, with 16 bases between. Germline V CDR1 and CDR2: SGHKS, YYEKEE (reference sequence). This CDR3 region has 18 residues. The full variable domain, its missing parts supplied by reference TRBV5-5 and TRBJ1-4, is DAGVTQSPTHLIKTRGQQVTLRCSPISGHKSVSWYQQVLGQGPQFIFQYYEKEERGRGNFPDRFSARQFPNYSSELNVNALLLGDSALYLCASSLSTTYFATNEKLFFGSGTQLSVL.

A few counts support this clone. This clone may be a read error of a much larger clone one base away. This CDR3 is also generated by other DNA sequences in the sample. This chain uses TRBV7-3 with TRBJ2-2; D gene unclear. Germline CDR1 and CDR2: SGHTA and FQGTGA. The CDR3 is 14 amino acids. V lost 5 bases and J 0 bases, leaving 7 bases between the germline ends. CDR3 bases: TGTGCCAGCAGCCCTGACACGAACACCGGGGAGCTGTTTTTT. This encodes CASSPDTNTGELFF.

The chain combines TRBV19 with TRBJ2-3; the match to TRBD2 covers 8 bases. This CDR3 spans 14 amino acids. From germline, CDR1 is LNHDA and CDR2 SQIVND (reference sequence). V was clipped by 10 bases and J by 2 bases; unmatched bases: 8. This CDR3 reads CANQRELITDTQYF. The CDR3 DNA follows: TGTGCCAACCAGCGGGAGTTGATCACAGATACGCAGTATTTT. The entire variable domain, with the rest obtained from reference TRBV19 and TRBJ2-3, is as follows: DGGITQSPKYLFRKEGQNVTLSCEQNLNHDAMYWYRQDPGQGLRLIYYSQIVNDFQKGDIAEGYSVSREKKESFPLTVTSAQKNPTAFYLCANQRELITDTQYFGPGTRLTVL.

The rearrangement joins TRBV30 to TRBJ1-1; 8 bases align to TRBD1. Germline V gene lookup returns CDR1 GTSNPN and CDR2 SVGIG (reference sequence). Unmatched junction bases numbered 14, after V lost 3 bases and J lost 5 bases. This CDR3 is built from 16 residues. The CDR3 bases are TGTGCCTGGAGCGCCCCGGGGTGGACAGGGAGAACTGAAGCTTTCTTT. Translated: CAWSAPGWTGRTEAFF.

V and J are TRBV20-1 and TRBJ2-1; TRBD2 matches 11 bases. Germline V gene data show CDR1 as DFQATT and CDR2 as SNEGSKA (reference sequence). The CDR3 loop spans 16 amino acids. Trimming took 3 bases from V and 3 from J; bases not matched to a gene: 7. CDR3 in DNA: TGCAGTGCTAGTCCATTCACTAGCGGGAGCTACAATGAGCAGTTCTTC. Amino acid sequence: CSASPFTSGSYNEQFF.

The V gene is TRBV6-1, the J gene TRBJ1-4; 11 nucleotides agree with TRBD1. This CDR3 contains 17 residues. The J segment lost 8 bases and the V segment lost 2 bases, leaving 10 bases of the junction unmatched. From germline, CDR1 is MNHNS and CDR2 SASEGT. The DNA of the CDR3 is TGTGCCAGCAGTGAATTTAGGGGACAGGGGGGAAGGGAAAAACTGTTTTTT. It encodes CASSEFRGQGGREKLFF.

The J gene is TRBJ2-1, the V gene TRBV20-1; no clear D. This CDR3 is 11 amino acids long. V was shortened by 3 bases and J by 6 bases, with 6 bases between the two germline ends. Germline V gene lookup returns CDR1 DFQATT and CDR2 SNEGSKA (reference sequence). The chain's CDR3 is CSASSLNEQFF. The DNA for the CDR3 is TGCAGTGCTAGTAGCCTCAATGAGCAGTTCTTC.

The chain combines TRBV2 with TRBJ2-1; 7 positions match TRBD2. J gave up 15 bases and V 3 bases, and 8 bases lay outside the gene matches. CDR3 length: 12 amino acids. CDR1 is SNHLY, CDR2 FYNNEI, per germline. The CDR3 region is CASSDRTSVLFF. The CDR3 coding sequence is TGTGCCAGCAGTGATAGAACTAGCGTACTGTTCTTC. The variable domain in full, completed from reference TRBV2 and TRBJ2-1, reads EPEVTQTPSHQVTQMGQEVILRCVPISNHLYFYWYRQILGQKVEFLVSFYNNEISEKSEIFDDQFSVERPDGSNFTLKIRSTKLEDSAMYFCASSDRTSVLFFGPGTRLTVL.

The J gene is TRBJ1-4, the V gene TRBV2; TRBD1 is a possible D gene (6 bases). Germline V gene lookup returns CDR1 SNHLY and CDR2 FYNNEI. The CDR3 is 15 residues long. Deletions cut 6 bases from V and 0 bases from J, with 11 bases between. This chain's CDR3 is CASSGTQTTNEKLFF. CDR3 bases: TGTGCCAGCAGCGGGACACAAACAACTAATGAAAAACTGTTTTTT.

The CDR3 region has the DNA TGTGCCAGCAGCTCAGGGGGGACCGGGGAGCTGTTTTTT. Amino acids: CASSSGGTGELFF. The V call is TRBV7-8, the J call TRBJ2-2, with D possibly being TRBD1 (7 bases). CDR3 length: 13 residues. Trimming took off 4 bases at V and 5 bases at J, with 8 bases between the two ends. Germline V lookup: CDR1 SGHVS, CDR2 FQNEAQ.

This chain's CDR3 is CASSQPAGTENYGYTF. CDR3 nucleotides: TGTGCCAGCAGCCAACCCGCCGGGACAGAGAACTATGGCTACACCTTC. The chain carries TRBV14 and TRBJ1-2; the match to TRBD1 covers 7 bases. J lost 2 bases, V lost 2 bases, and 8 bases had no gene match. The germline V gene has CDR1 SGHDN and CDR2 FVKESK. The CDR3 contains 16 residues.

The rearrangement uses TRBV28 and TRBJ1-5, with 9 nucleotides matching TRBD1. Germline V gene data show CDR1 as MDHEN and CDR2 as SYDVKM. V was clipped by 5 bases and J by 7 bases; unmatched bases: 15. The CDR3 extends over 17 amino acids. CDR3 loop: CASSTRKGQGITQPQHF. In DNA, the CDR3 is TGTGCCAGCAGTACCCGAAAGGGACAGGGAATCACCCAGCCCCAGCATTTT.

J is TRBJ2-5 and V is TRBV7-9, with D possibly being TRBD2 (5 bases). The length of the CDR3 is 16 residues. Trimming cost V 3 bases and J 4 bases, with 18 bases left between them. CDR1 is SEHNR and CDR2 is FQNEAQ in the germline V gene (reference sequence). CDR3 DNA: TGTGCCAGCAGCTTTCTTCCCCCAGGAGGAGGAGAGACCCAGTACTTC. Its translation is CASSFLPPGGGETQYF.

The chain recombines TRBV6-5 with TRBJ1-6, with unresolved D. The germline V and J ends were trimmed by 6 bases and 5 bases, with 8 bases remaining between them. CDR1 and CDR2 from the germline V gene are MNHEY and SVGAGI. The CDR3 extends over 13 amino acids. CDR3 protein: CASRDGNNSPLHF. In nucleotides, the CDR3 is TGTGCCAGCAGGGACGGGAATAATTCACCCCTCCACTTT.

The chain recombines TRBV7-3 with TRBJ2-1, with TRBD2 matching over 7 bases. Germline CDR1 SGHTA, CDR2 FQGTGA. The CDR3 is 15 amino acids. Unmatched junction bases numbered 14, after V lost 5 bases and J lost 10 bases. The CDR3 coding sequence is TGTGCCAGCAGCCCTGTGAGGGAGGGCCTAGGGGAGCAGTTCTTC. Translation gives CASSPVREGLGEQFF.

This chain links TRBV7-9 with TRBJ2-3; 10 nucleotides align to TRBD2. Germline CDR1 is SEHNR and CDR2 is FQNEAQ (reference sequence). The CDR3 consists of 14 residues. The V gene end was trimmed by 5 bases and the J gene end by 1 base; junction bases not matched to a gene: 0. The CDR3 protein is CASSGLAGTDTQYF. The CDR3 DNA reads as TGTGCCAGCAGCGGACTAGCGGGCACAGATACGCAGTATTTT.

The chain employs TRBV7-3 and TRBJ2-1; 10 bases agree with TRBD2. V trimming: 5 bases; J trimming: 2 bases; junction bases outside the gene matches: 12. Germline CDR1 is SGHTA and CDR2 is FQGTGA. The CDR3 length is 18 residues. The chain's CDR3 is CASSLGRLAGATYNEQFF. Written as DNA, the CDR3 is TGTGCCAGCAGCCTAGGGCGGCTAGCGGGAGCAACCTACAATGAGCAGTTCTTC.

A few counts support this clone. The gene calls are TRBV2 and TRBJ1-4; D gene uncertain. The length of the CDR3 is 12 residues. Germline lookup yields CDR1 SNHLY and CDR2 FYNNEI. Trimming pared 4 bases from V and 4 bases from J, leaving 4 bases between. The CDR3 here is CASSGDNEKLFF. In DNA, the CDR3 is TGTGCCAGCAGTGGCGATAATGAAAAACTGTTTTTT.

The rearrangement uses TRBV3-1 (or the pseudogene TRBV3-2) and TRBJ1-6, with no clear D. The V gene's germline CDR1 is LGHDT and CDR2 YNNKEL (reference sequence). The CDR3 runs to 14 residues. V was shortened by 1 base and J by 7 bases, with 8 bases between the two germline ends. CDR3 amino acids: CASSQGAMNSPLHF. DNA of the CDR3: TGTGCCAGCAGCCAAGGTGCTATGAATTCACCCCTCCACTTT.